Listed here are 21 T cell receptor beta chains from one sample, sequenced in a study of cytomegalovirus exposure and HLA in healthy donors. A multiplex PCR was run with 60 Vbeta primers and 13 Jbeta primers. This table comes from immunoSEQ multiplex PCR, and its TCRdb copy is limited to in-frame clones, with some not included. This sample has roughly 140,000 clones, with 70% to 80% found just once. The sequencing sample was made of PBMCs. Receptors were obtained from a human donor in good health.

The CDR3 sequence is CASSQEQGSPNYGYTF. In DNA, the CDR3 is TGCGCCAGCAGCCAAGAACAGGGGTCCCCTAACTATGGCTACACCTTC. The chain joins TRBV4-1 to TRBJ1-2, with 7 nucleotides matching TRBD1. CDR3 length equals 16 residues. V lost 0 bases, J lost 0 bases, and 4 bases stayed unmatched. The V gene's germline CDR1 is MGHRA and CDR2 YSYEKL.

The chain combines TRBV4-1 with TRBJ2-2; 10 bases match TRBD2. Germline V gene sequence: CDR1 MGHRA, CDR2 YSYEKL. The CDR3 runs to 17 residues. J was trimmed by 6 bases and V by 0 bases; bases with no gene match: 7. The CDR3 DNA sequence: TGCGCCAGCAGCCAAGATAGGCTAGCGGGGGTGGCCGGGGAGCTGTTTTTT. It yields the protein CASSQDRLAGVAGELFF.

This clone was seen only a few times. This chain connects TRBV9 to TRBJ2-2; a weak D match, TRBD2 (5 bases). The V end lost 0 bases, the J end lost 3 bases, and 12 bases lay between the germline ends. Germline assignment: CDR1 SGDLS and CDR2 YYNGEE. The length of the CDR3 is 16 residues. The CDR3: CASSVGGSVYTGELFF. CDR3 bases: TGTGCCAGCAGCGTAGGGGGTAGCGTGTACACCGGGGAGCTGTTTTTT.

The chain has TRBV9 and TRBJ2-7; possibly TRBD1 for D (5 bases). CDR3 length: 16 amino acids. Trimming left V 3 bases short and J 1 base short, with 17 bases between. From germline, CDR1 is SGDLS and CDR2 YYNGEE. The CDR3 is CASSAAGSGASYEQYF. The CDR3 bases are TGTGCCAGCAGCGCAGCAGGGTCGGGCGCTTCCTACGAGCAGTACTTC.

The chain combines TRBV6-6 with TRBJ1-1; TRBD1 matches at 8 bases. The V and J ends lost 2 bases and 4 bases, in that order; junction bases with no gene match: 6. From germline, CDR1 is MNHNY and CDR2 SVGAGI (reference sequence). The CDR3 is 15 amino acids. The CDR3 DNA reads TGTGCCAGCAGTTACCGGGAAGGACAGGGCACTGAAGCTTTCTTT. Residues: CASSYREGQGTEAFF.

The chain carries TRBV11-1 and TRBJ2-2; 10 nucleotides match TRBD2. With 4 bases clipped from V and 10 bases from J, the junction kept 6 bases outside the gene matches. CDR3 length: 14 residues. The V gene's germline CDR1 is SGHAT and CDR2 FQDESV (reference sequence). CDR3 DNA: TGTGCCAGCAGCTCACTAGCGGGGTCGGAGGAGCTGTTTTTT. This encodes CASSSLAGSEELFF.

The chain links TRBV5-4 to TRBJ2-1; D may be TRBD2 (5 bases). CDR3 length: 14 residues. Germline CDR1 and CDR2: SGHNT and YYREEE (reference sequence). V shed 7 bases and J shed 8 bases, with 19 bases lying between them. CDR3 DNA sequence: TGTGCCAGCCGCGGGTGGTTGAGGCCAGATGAGCAGTTCTTC. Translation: CASRGWLRPDEQFF. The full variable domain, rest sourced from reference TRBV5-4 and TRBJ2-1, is ETGVTQSPTHLIKTRGQQVTLRCSSQSGHNTVSWYQQALGQGPQFIFQYYREEENGRGNFPPRFSGLQFPNYSSELNVNALELDDSALYLCASRGWLRPDEQFFGPGTRLTVL.

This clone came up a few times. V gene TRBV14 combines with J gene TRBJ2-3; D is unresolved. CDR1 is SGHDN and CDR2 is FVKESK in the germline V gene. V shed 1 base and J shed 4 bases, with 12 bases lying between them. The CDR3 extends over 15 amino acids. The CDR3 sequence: CASSQVSQSSDTQYF. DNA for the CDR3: TGTGCCAGCAGCCAAGTTTCACAGTCATCAGATACGCAGTATTTT.

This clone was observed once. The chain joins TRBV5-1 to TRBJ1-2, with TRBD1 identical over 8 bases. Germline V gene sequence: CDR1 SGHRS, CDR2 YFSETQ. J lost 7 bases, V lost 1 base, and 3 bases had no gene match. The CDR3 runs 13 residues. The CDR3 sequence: CASSLIQGAGYTF. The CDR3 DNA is TGCGCCAGCAGCTTGATCCAGGGGGCTGGCTACACCTTC.

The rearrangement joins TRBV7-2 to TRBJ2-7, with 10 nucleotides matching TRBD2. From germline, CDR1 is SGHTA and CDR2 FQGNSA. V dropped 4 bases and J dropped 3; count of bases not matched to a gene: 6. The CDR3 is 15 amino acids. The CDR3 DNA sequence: TGTGCCAGCAGCTCATCCGGGACTAGCGTCTACGAGCAGTACTTC. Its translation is CASSSSGTSVYEQYF.

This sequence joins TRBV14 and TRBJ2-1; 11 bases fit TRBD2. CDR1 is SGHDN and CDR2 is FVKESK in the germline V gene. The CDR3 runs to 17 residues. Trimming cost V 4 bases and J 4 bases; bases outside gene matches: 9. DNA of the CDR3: TGTGCCAGCAGCCCGAAGATAGCGGGGGGGCCTTACAATGAGCAGTTCTTC. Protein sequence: CASSPKIAGGPYNEQFF. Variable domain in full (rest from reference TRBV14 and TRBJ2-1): EAGVTQFPSHSVIEKGQTVTLRCDPISGHDNLYWYRRVMGKEIKFLLHFVKESKQDESGMPNNRFLAERTGGTYSTLKVQPAELEDSGVYFCASSPKIAGGPYNEQFFGPGTRLTVL.

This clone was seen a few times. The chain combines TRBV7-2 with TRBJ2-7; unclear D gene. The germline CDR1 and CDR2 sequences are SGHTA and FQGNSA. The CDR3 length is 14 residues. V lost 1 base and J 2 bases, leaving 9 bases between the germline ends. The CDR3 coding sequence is TGTGCCAGCAGCTTAGACTACGTGACCTACGAGCAGTACTTC. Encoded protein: CASSLDYVTYEQYF.

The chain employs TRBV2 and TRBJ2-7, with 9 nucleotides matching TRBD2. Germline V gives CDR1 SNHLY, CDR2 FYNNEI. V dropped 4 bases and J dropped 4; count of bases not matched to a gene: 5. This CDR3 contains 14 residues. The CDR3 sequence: CASSVDSGSYEQYF. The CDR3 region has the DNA TGTGCCAGCAGTGTCGATAGCGGGAGTTACGAGCAGTACTTC.

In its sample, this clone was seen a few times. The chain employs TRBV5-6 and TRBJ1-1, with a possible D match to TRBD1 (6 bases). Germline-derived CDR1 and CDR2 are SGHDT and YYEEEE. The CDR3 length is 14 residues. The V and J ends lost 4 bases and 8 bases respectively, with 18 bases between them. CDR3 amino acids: CASSRWTAPREAFF. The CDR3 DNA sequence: TGTGCCAGCAGCCGATGGACAGCCCCGAGGGAAGCTTTCTTT. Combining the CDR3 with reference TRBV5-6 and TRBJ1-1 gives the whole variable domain DAGVTQSPTHLIKTRGQQVTLRCSPKSGHDTVSWYQQALGQGPQFIFQYYEEEERQRGNFPDRFSGHQFPNYSSELNVNALLLGDSALYLCASSRWTAPREAFFGQGTRLTVV.

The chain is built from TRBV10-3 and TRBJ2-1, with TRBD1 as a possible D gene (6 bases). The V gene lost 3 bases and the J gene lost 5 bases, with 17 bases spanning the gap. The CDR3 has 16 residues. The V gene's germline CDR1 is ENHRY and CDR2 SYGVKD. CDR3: CAISELTGKADNEQFF. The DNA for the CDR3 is TGTGCCATCAGTGAACTTACAGGGAAAGCCGACAATGAGCAGTTCTTC.

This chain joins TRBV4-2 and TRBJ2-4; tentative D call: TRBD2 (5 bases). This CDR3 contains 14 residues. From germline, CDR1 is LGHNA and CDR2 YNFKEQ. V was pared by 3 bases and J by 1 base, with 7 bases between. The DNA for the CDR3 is TGTGCCAGCAGCCACAGCGGCGCCAAAAACATTCAGTACTTC. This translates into CASSHSGAKNIQYF.

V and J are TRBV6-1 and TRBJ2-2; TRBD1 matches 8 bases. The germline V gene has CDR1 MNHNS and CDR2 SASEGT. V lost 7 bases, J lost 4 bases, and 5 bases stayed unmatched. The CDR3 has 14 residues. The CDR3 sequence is CASIQGQVTGELFF. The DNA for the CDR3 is TGTGCCAGCATCCAGGGACAGGTCACCGGGGAGCTGTTTTTT.

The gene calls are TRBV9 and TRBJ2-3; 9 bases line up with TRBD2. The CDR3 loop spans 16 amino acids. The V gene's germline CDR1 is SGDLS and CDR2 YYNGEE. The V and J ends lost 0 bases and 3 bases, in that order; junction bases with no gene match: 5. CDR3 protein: CASSVGGGGATDTQYF. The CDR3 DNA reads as TGTGCCAGCAGCGTAGGGGGCGGGGGGGCTACAGATACGCAGTATTTT. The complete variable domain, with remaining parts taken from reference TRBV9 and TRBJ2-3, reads DSGVTQTPKHLITATGQRVTLRCSPRSGDLSVYWYQQSLDQGLQFLIQYYNGEERAKGNILERFSAQQFPDLHSELNLSSLELGDSALYFCASSVGGGGATDTQYFGPGTRLTVL.

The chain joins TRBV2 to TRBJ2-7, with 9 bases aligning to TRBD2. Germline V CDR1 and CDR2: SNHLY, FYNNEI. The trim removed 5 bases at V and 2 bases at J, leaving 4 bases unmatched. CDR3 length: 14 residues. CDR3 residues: CASSRLAETYEQYF. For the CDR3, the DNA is TGTGCCAGCAGTCGACTAGCGGAGACCTACGAGCAGTACTTC.

The CDR3 region has the DNA TGTGCCAGCAGCTCGGTAACAGGGGGTGGCTACACCTTC. Protein sequence: CASSSVTGGGYTF. V gene TRBV7-9 combines with J gene TRBJ1-2; 8 positions agree with TRBD1. The V gene's germline CDR1 is SEHNR and CDR2 FQNEAQ (reference sequence). There are 13 residues in the CDR3. Unmatched junction bases numbered 5, after V lost 4 bases and J lost 7 bases.

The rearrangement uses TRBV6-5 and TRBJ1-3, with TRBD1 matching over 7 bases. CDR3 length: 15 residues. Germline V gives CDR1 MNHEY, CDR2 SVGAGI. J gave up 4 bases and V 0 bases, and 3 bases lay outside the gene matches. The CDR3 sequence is CASSYSGQSGNTIYF. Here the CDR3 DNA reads TGTGCCAGCAGTTACTCGGGACAGTCCGGAAACACCATATATTTT.